This TCR beta chain was sequenced in a study of shared clonotypes between healthy human individuals. The CDR3 is 13 amino acids. Germline CDR1 reads ENHRY; CDR2 reads SYGVKD. The V gene lost 3 bases and the J gene lost 6 bases, with 12 bases spanning the gap. Repertoires were generated with immunoSEQ multiplex PCR, while TCRdb's copy carries only in-frame clones and drops some. The sample comprises around 1.5 million clones, approximately 98% of which are singletons, and approximately 0.44% rests with the top ten. Material for sequencing was naive CD4+ T cells sorted from blood. Subset specified: CD45RA+ positively selected. The sequence derives from a man aged 25-40 years in good health. This rearrangement joins TRBV10-3 to TRBJ2-7; D remains unclear. This CDR3 reads CAISEPLFGEQYF. CDR3 nucleotide sequence: TGTGCCATCAGTGAACCCCTTTTCGGCGAGCAGTACTTC.